The 21 T cell receptor beta chains listed next were all sequenced from one sample in a study of early T cells in non-severe SARS-CoV-2 infection (dated by TCRdb to the early 2020s). Library preparation employed 5' RACE. Reads for this sample came from a NextSeq 500. TCRdb reprocessed the public reads (quality trimming at Q25 with fastp, clone calling with MiXCR) and kept in-frame beta chains. Rows with one shared CDR3 protein collapse into an entry with the most common genes and DNA. This sample gives about 77,000 distinct CDR3 sequences in total; about 16% of them show up just once. The ten largest clones represent approximately 2.9% of the sample. Sequencing input: whole blood. These receptors all stem from an adult who was a healthcare worker with PCR-confirmed SARS-CoV-2 infection or an uninfected control (not recorded which).

CDR3: CASSPGAGESQKTQYF. CDR3 sequence (DNA): TGTGCCAGCAGCCCGGGGGCGGGAGAATCTCAGAAGACCCAGTACTTC. The rearrangement links TRBV11-3 to TRBJ2-5; D is perhaps TRBD2 (7 bases). CDR1 is SGHNT and CDR2 is YENEEA in the germline V gene. The CDR3 has 16 amino acids. Trimming pared 5 bases from V and 6 bases from J, leaving 22 bases between.

The gene calls are TRBV12-3 or TRBV12-4 and TRBJ1-1; 12 bases map to TRBD1. This CDR3 comprises 13 residues. The V gene end was trimmed by 2 bases and the J gene end by 9 bases; junction bases not matched to a gene: 1. Written as DNA, the CDR3 is TGTGCCAGCAGTTTACGGGACAGGGGGCAAGCTTTCTTT. Its translation is CASSLRDRGQAFF.

This clonotype was counted a few times. This chain joins TRBV3-1 and TRBJ2-7, with TRBD1 matching over 11 bases. The V and J ends lost 4 bases and 2 bases, in that order; junction bases with no gene match: 4. This CDR3 region has 15 residues. Per the germline V gene, CDR1 is LGHDT and CDR2 is YNNKEL (reference sequence). The CDR3 DNA reads TGTGCCAGCAGCCGCCGGGGACAGGGGGCCTACGAGCAGTACTTC. Translating it yields CASSRRGQGAYEQYF.

This rearrangement joins TRBV20-1 to TRBJ1-1; D is possibly TRBD1 (6 bases). CDR3 length equals 12 residues. Germline loops: CDR1 DFQATT, CDR2 SNEGSKA (reference sequence). V lost 3 bases to trimming and J lost 5 bases, with 10 bases between them. Written as DNA, the CDR3 is TGCAGTGCTAGCTCGAGGGGGACTGAAGCTTTCTTT. This translates into CSASSRGTEAFF.

As to this clonotype: Sequence at one end of the junction differs from germline and may be a read error. V and J are TRBV12-3 or TRBV12-4 and TRBJ1-1; D is uncertain. The CDR3 contains 15 residues. In nucleotides, the CDR3 is TGTGCCAGCAGGTATTCCTCAGGATCGAACACTGAAGTTTTCTTT. Residues: CASRYSSGSNTEVFF.

This clonotype has a handful of counts. The chain employs TRBV29-1 and TRBJ2-2; no clear D. With 7 bases removed from V and 1 base from J, the gap between germline ends came to 10 bases. Germline values: CDR1 SQVTM, CDR2 ANQGSEA. There are 13 residues in the CDR3. CDR3 bases: TGCAGCGCGGCTGAGTTGAACACCGGGGAGCTGTTTTTT. As protein: CSAAELNTGELFF.

This clonotype was found a few times. V usage is TRBV20-1 and J usage is TRBJ2-3; 12 positions agree with TRBD2. The CDR3 sequence is 20 residues long. V trimming: 2 bases; J trimming: 2 bases; junction bases outside the gene matches: 17. Germline lookup yields CDR1 DFQATT and CDR2 SNEGSKA (reference sequence). The CDR3 region has the DNA TGCAGTGCTAGATCCCCTTTACTAGCGGGAGGAGGGGAAGTCACAGATACGCAGTATTTT. Translated: CSARSPLLAGGGEVTDTQYF.

In its sample, this clonotype was seen many times. This chain joins TRBV3-1 and TRBJ2-3; 7 bases align to TRBD2. The CDR3 spans 12 residues. V was clipped by 6 bases and J by 4 bases; unmatched bases: 1. Per germline, CDR1 LGHDT and CDR2 YNNKEL (reference sequence). The CDR3 coding sequence is TGTGCCAGCAGGGGGAGGGCAGATACGCAGTATTTT. It is translated as CASRGRADTQYF.

This clonotype has a count of ten or more. V usage is TRBV25-1 and J usage is TRBJ1-2, with D perhaps TRBD1 (5 bases). Deletions cut 8 bases from V and 4 bases from J, with 17 bases between. The CDR3 has 14 residues. In germline, CDR1 is MGHDK, CDR2 SYGVNS. The CDR3 coding sequence is TGTGCCAGCTCGGGGGGAAGTGTTGTCTATGGCTACACCTTC. Residues: CASSGGSVVYGYTF.

This clonotype was observed a handful of times. V gene TRBV2 combines with J gene TRBJ2-1, with a weak D call TRBD2 (5 bases). The CDR3 is 14 amino acids. Per the germline V gene, CDR1 is SNHLY and CDR2 is FYNNEI. V was shortened by 9 bases and J by 8 bases, with 20 bases between the two germline ends. The CDR3: CASRSQTNSDEQFF. CDR3 in DNA: TGTGCCAGTAGGTCTCAGACTAATAGCGATGAGCAGTTCTTC.

This clonotype turned up a few times. This rearrangement joins TRBV24-1 to TRBJ1-5; TRBD1 aligns across 7 bases. V shed 7 bases and J 10 bases; nucleotides not matched to a gene: 9. This CDR3 is 13 amino acids long. CDR1 and CDR2 (germline): KGHDR, SFDVKD. The CDR3 spells CATSRQGVGPQHF. In DNA form, the CDR3 reads TGTGCCACCAGCAGACAGGGAGTTGGTCCCCAGCATTTT.

In this sample, this clonotype turned up a few times. This chain joins TRBV19 and TRBJ2-1, with 12 bases fitting TRBD2. The germline V gene encodes CDR1 LNHDA and CDR2 SQIVND (reference sequence). The CDR3 loop spans 15 amino acids. V shed 8 bases, J shed 2 bases, and the junction held 4 bases outside the gene matches. This CDR3 is CASARLAGAYNEQFF. CDR3 DNA: TGTGCCAGTGCAAGACTAGCGGGGGCCTACAATGAGCAGTTCTTC. The complete variable domain, with remaining parts taken from reference TRBV19 and TRBJ2-1, reads DGGITQSPKYLFRKEGQNVTLSCEQNLNHDAMYWYRQDPGQGLRLIYYSQIVNDFQKGDIAEGYSVSREKKESFPLTVTSAQKNPTAFYLCASARLAGAYNEQFFGPGTRLTVL.

V gene TRBV20-1 combines with J gene TRBJ1-2; 7 nucleotides match TRBD1. The CDR3 is made up of 15 amino acids. With V trimmed by 1 base and J by 4 bases, 9 bases remained unmatched. Germline CDR1 reads DFQATT; CDR2 reads SNEGSKA (reference sequence). CDR3 DNA: TGCAGTGCTAGAGCTGAGGGGGCGCAAGGCTATGGCTACACCTTC. Amino acid sequence: CSARAEGAQGYGYTF.

This clonotype showed up just a few times. J is TRBJ1-2 and V is TRBV14; D remains ambiguous. Germline V gives CDR1 SGHDN, CDR2 FVKESK. The V end lost 5 bases, the J end lost 4 bases, and 8 bases lay between the germline ends. The CDR3 totals 12 residues. The CDR3 here is CASSAEFYGYTF. CDR3 in DNA: TGTGCCAGCAGCGCGGAGTTCTATGGCTACACCTTC.

This clonotype was observed a single time. The chain links TRBV27 to TRBJ2-6; TRBD1 matches at 7 bases. Germline V gene lookup returns CDR1 MNHEY and CDR2 SMNVEV (reference sequence). J was trimmed by 0 bases and V by 4 bases; bases with no gene match: 9. The CDR3 has 18 amino acids. The CDR3 coding sequence is TGTGCCAGCAGTTCCCGGGACAGTACCTCCTCTGGGGCCAACGTCCTGACTTTC. This encodes CASSSRDSTSSGANVLTF.

This clonotype has only a few counts. The chain recombines TRBV10-1 with TRBJ1-4; D unresolved. Looked up from germline, CDR1 is WNHNN and CDR2 is SYGVQD (reference sequence). There are 13 residues in the CDR3. V dropped 10 bases and J dropped 8 bases, with 17 bases sitting between them. CDR3 coding DNA: TGCGCCACCACCGGGAATCGAAGGGAAAAACTGTTTTTT. Amino acids: CATTGNRREKLFF.

The genes are TRBV20-1 and TRBJ2-7; TRBD2 aligns across 9 bases. V was clipped by 1 base and J by 0 bases; unmatched bases: 13. Germline-derived CDR1 and CDR2 are DFQATT and SNEGSKA (reference sequence). The CDR3 sequence is 18 residues long. CDR3 protein: CSARAARGGPRSSYEQYF. Here the CDR3 DNA reads TGCAGTGCTAGAGCCGCGCGGGGGGGTCCGCGAAGCTCCTACGAGCAGTACTTC.

The chain carries TRBV5-5 and TRBJ2-2, with 13 bases that match TRBD2. The CDR3 length is 16 residues. Germline V CDR1 and CDR2: SGHKS, YYEKEE (reference sequence). Losses at the gene ends were 3 bases for V and 4 bases for J; bases not matched to a gene: 3. CDR3 nucleotide sequence: TGTGCCAGCAGCTGGGGACTAGCGGGGAGCACCGGGGAGCTGTTTTTT. It encodes CASSWGLAGSTGELFF.

This clonotype has only a few counts. The chain joins TRBV2 to TRBJ2-2; D unclear. This CDR3 region has 15 residues. V was cut by 7 bases and J by 5 bases, with 17 bases left in between. Looked up from germline, CDR1 is SNHLY and CDR2 is FYNNEI. The CDR3 reads CASKGLSHRTGELFF. The CDR3 DNA follows: TGTGCCAGCAAGGGCCTAAGTCACAGAACCGGGGAGCTGTTTTTT.

This clonotype was seen a few times. The chain combines TRBV5-4 with TRBJ2-3, with D perhaps assigned TRBD1 or TRBD2 (5 bases each). Between the trimmed V and J ends, which lost 1 base and 1 base, there was a span of 10 bases. Germline V gene data show CDR1 as SGHNT and CDR2 as YYREEE (reference sequence). There are 15 residues in the CDR3. The CDR3 bases are TGTGCCAGCAGCTTGTTAGGGACGGGCACAGATACGCAGTATTTT. This gives the protein CASSLLGTGTDTQYF.

This clonotype was detected only a few times. The chain carries TRBV2 and TRBJ2-7; 7 nucleotides match TRBD1. The CDR3 runs to 15 residues. V gave up 0 bases and J gave up 5 bases; unmatched junction bases: 7. Germline values: CDR1 SNHLY, CDR2 FYNNEI. CDR3 nucleotide sequence: TGTGCCAGCAGTGAAGCGGCAGGGGGAGCCCACGAGCAGTACTTC. Translation: CASSEAAGGAHEQYF.